This TCR beta chain was identified during a study of OX40 agonist ivuxolimab in advanced cancers. On this clone: As yet, its antigen is unknown.

Findings of the study overall: Still undetermined is the antigen specificity of the expanded peripheral T cells. Part of the nonresponder group also had normalized T-cell clonal expansion that was low. CD4+ and CD8+ T cells in blood underwent clonal expansion by week 6 at 0.1 to 3.0 mg/kg.

Using immunoSEQ multiplex PCR, the repertoire was profiled, and TCRdb retains in-frame clones only, with some absent. Of tens of thousands of clones in the sample, approximately 87% were seen once. V dropped 10 bases and J dropped 1 base, with 8 bases sitting between them. The CDR3 has 13 amino acids. Germline V gene data show CDR1 as MNHEY and CDR2 as SVGAGI. The TCR comes from an adult with an advanced solid tumor such as melanoma, head and neck, liver or kidney cancer. The sequenced sample was CD4+ or CD8+ T cells sorted from blood, obtained in a trial of the OX40 agonist ivuxolimab. J is TRBJ2-6 and V is TRBV6-5, with D unclear. The CDR3 region is CATRLSGANVLTF. Written as DNA, the CDR3 is TGTGCCACCCGCTTGTCTGGGGCCAACGTCCTGACTTTC.